The TCR beta chain described here comes from a study of T cell changes during pregnancy in multiple sclerosis. Clones were sequenced by immunoSEQ multiplex PCR, and TCRdb holds only the in-frame ones, with some missing. The sample includes approximately 65,000 clones, approximately 92% seen only once; the top ten take less than 4%. V shed 3 bases and J 1 base; nucleotides not matched to a gene: 5. Germline CDR1 and CDR2: SGHRS and YFSETQ. The CDR3 loop spans 16 amino acids. This clonotype was sampled from a female donor in good health, enrolled as a control in a pregnancy study. The sequencing here drew on CD8+ T cells from peripheral blood mononuclear cells, taken in the third trimester of pregnancy. The chain uses TRBV5-1 and TRBJ2-2, with TRBD1 identical over 8 bases. The CDR3 loop reads CASSSSGTGNTGELFF. CDR3 DNA sequence: TGCGCCAGCAGCTCCTCCGGGACAGGGAACACCGGGGAGCTGTTTTTT.